The clone carrying this TCR beta chain was observed at least ten times. Its antigen is unidentified. Construction of the TCRbeta library involved unique molecular identifiers. TCRdb ran MiXCR on the PCR reads and lists one entry per CDR3 protein. The sample holds more than 15,000 distinct CDR3 sequences; around 12% are singletons and the top ten take approximately 70%. The data were taken from a study of T-cell reconstitution after alpha-beta-depleted transplantation in children. The CDR3 has 15 amino acids. Germline V gene sequence: CDR1 KGHSH, CDR2 LQKENI. The ends were cut back, 3 bases at V and 4 bases at J, with 15 bases in the middle. Whole-study findings and limits: Elevated TCRbeta diversity at day 60 was traced, in some patients, to surviving recipient T cells and thymic progenitors.

The rearrangement links TRBV18 to TRBJ1-1, with D unresolved. The sample here was PBMCs, mostly from graft donor cells, taken 180 days after TCRalphabeta/CD19-depleted stem cell transplant. The sequence derives from a boy younger than two who had a stem cell transplant for Wiskott-Aldrich syndrome, so the T cells may come from the graft donor. The DNA of the CDR3 is TGTGCCAGCTCACCCTGGAGGGAGGAAGGCACTGAAGCTTTCTTT. Protein sequence: CASSPWREEGTEAFF.